Presented here are 17 T cell receptor beta chains from one specimen sequenced in a study of blood T cells in healthy people across ages. A second roughly 6 to 11 cycle PCR used barcoded and J-beta primers. MiXCR was run by TCRdb on the 5' RACE reads, yielding one entry per CDR3 protein. The repertoire includes approximately 730,000 distinct CDR3 sequences, roughly 41% of them detected once, and 20% to 25% sits in the top ten. Sequenced material: blood. The receptors derive from a woman aged 60 to 75 in good health.

The table lists this clonotype with a count of one. The gene calls are TRBV28 and TRBJ2-5; D might be TRBD2 (5 bases). The CDR3 sequence is 15 residues long. Trimming removed 5 bases at V and 2 bases at J, with 15 bases between. In germline, CDR1 is MDHEN, CDR2 SYDVKM. This CDR3 reads CASSPSLLGQETQYF. Written as DNA, the CDR3 is TGTGCCAGCAGTCCCTCCCTACTAGGTCAAGAGACCCAGTACTTC.

This clonotype has only one observation. The rearrangement links TRBV7-3 to TRBJ2-3, with D unclear. Trimming took 5 bases from V and 0 from J, leaving 12 bases between them. CDR1 and CDR2 (germline): SGHTA, FQGTGA. The CDR3 is made up of 15 amino acids. This CDR3 is CASSRDSSSTDTQYF. CDR3 DNA sequence: TGTGCCAGCAGCAGAGACTCTTCTAGCACAGATACGCAGTATTTT.

The genes are TRBV9 and TRBJ1-4; 12 nucleotides align to TRBD1. Germline trimming cut 3 bases from V and 2 bases from J; bases unmatched to any gene: 5. The CDR3 runs 17 residues. Germline V lookup: CDR1 SGDLS, CDR2 YYNGEE. CDR3 sequence: CASSGGQGAVTNEKLFF. DNA for the CDR3: TGTGCCAGCAGCGGGGGACAGGGGGCGGTTACTAATGAAAAACTGTTTTTT.

This clonotype was recorded at least ten times. The rearrangement joins TRBV3-1 to TRBJ2-3; 7 bases are a match to TRBD2. The V gene end was trimmed by 5 bases and the J gene end by 1 base; junction bases not matched to a gene: 6. CDR3 length: 15 residues. Germline CDR1 LGHDT, CDR2 YNNKEL (reference sequence). CDR3 residues: CASSLVGGGTDTQYF. The CDR3, as DNA: TGTGCCAGCAGCTTAGTTGGGGGGGGCACAGATACGCAGTATTTT.

The rearrangement joins TRBV11-2 to TRBJ1-1; D possibly corresponds to TRBD1 (6 bases). The CDR3 loop spans 11 amino acids. The germline CDR1 and CDR2 sequences are SGHAT and FQNNGV. V dropped 4 bases and J dropped 9 bases, with 9 bases sitting between them. The chain's CDR3 is CASSYTGKAFF. Written as DNA, the CDR3 is TGTGCCAGCAGCTATACAGGGAAAGCTTTCTTT.

The V gene is TRBV27, the J gene TRBJ2-2, with D possibly matching TRBD2 (5 bases). Germline loops: CDR1 MNHEY, CDR2 SMNVEV (reference sequence). CDR3 length: 15 amino acids. Trimming took 4 bases from V and 5 from J, leaving 14 bases between them. CDR3 sequence (DNA): TGTGCCAGCAGTTATTCGACTCGGGGAACCGGGGAGCTGTTTTTT. Its protein product is CASSYSTRGTGELFF.

This sequence joins TRBV5-1 and TRBJ2-1; TRBD1 might be the D (6 bases). The V gene lost 2 bases and the J gene lost 9 bases, with 15 bases spanning the gap. This CDR3 has 14 residues. Looked up from germline, CDR1 is SGHRS and CDR2 is YFSETQ. The CDR3 here is CASSFETGSSEQFF. The CDR3 DNA is TGCGCCAGCAGCTTCGAGACAGGTTCTAGTGAGCAGTTCTTC.

This chain links TRBV7-2 with TRBJ2-3; 9 positions agree with TRBD2. The J segment lost 1 base and the V segment lost 5 bases, leaving 7 bases of the junction unmatched. There are 16 residues in the CDR3. The germline CDR1 and CDR2 sequences are SGHTA and FQGNSA. The CDR3 nucleotides are TGTGCCAGCAGCCGTGGGGCTAGCGGGGGCACAGATACGCAGTATTTT. Protein sequence: CASSRGASGGTDTQYF. Filled out from reference TRBV7-2 and TRBJ2-3, the complete variable domain reads GAGVSQSPSNKVTEKGKDVELRCDPISGHTALYWYRQSLGQGLEFLIYFQGNSAPDKSGLPSDRFSAERTGGSVSTLTIQRTQQEDSAVYLCASSRGASGGTDTQYFGPGTRLTVL.

This clonotype appeared a few times. J is TRBJ1-5 and V is TRBV4-3; possibly TRBD1 for D (5 bases). In germline, CDR1 is LGHNA, CDR2 YSLEER. The CDR3 runs 14 residues. V was pared by 3 bases and J by 6 bases, with 12 bases between. The CDR3 region is CASSQRGEGQPQHF. CDR3 in DNA: TGCGCCAGCAGCCAGCGGGGGGAAGGTCAGCCCCAGCATTTT.

This clonotype was observed at least ten times. The genes are TRBV10-3 and TRBJ2-7; 14 nucleotides agree with TRBD2. V shed 4 bases, J shed 5 bases, and the junction held 4 bases outside the gene matches. The CDR3 runs 15 residues. Germline-derived CDR1 and CDR2 are ENHRY and SYGVKD. DNA for the CDR3: TGTGCCATCAGTGGACTAGCGGGAGGGCCACACGAGCAGTACTTC. This translates into CAISGLAGGPHEQYF.

This clonotype was seen once. At one end the junction does not follow the germline gene, possibly because of a read error. The V and J genes are TRBV10-3 and TRBJ2-7; TRBD1 matches 8 bases. Germline V CDR1 and CDR2: ENHRY, SYGVKD. This CDR3 has 14 residues. In DNA form, the CDR3 reads TGTACCATCAGTCGAGAGGGACAGGCCTACGAGCAGTACTTC. Protein product: CTISREGQAYEQYF.

The V call is TRBV18, the J call TRBJ2-6; possibly TRBD1 or TRBD2 for D (5 bases each). Germline V lookup: CDR1 KGHSH, CDR2 LQKENI. V dropped 3 bases and J dropped 0 bases, with 18 bases sitting between them. The CDR3 length is 19 residues. The CDR3 protein is CASSPRGPQGTSGANVLTF. For the CDR3, the DNA is TGTGCCAGCTCACCCCGGGGACCCCAGGGTACCTCTGGGGCCAACGTCCTGACTTTC.

CDR3 sequence (DNA): TGTGCCAGCACCAAGACTAGCTCTGGGATATACAATGAGCAGTTCTTC. As protein: CASTKTSSGIYNEQFF. The chain couples TRBV3-1 to TRBJ2-1, with 7 positions matching TRBD2. The CDR3 covers 16 residues. Per germline, CDR1 LGHDT and CDR2 YNNKEL (reference sequence). V shed 7 bases and J 4 bases; nucleotides not matched to a gene: 13.

In this sample, this clonotype turned up many times. CDR3 nucleotide sequence: TGCGCCAGCAGCCCTTCTTTGGCGGGGGTGTACAATGAGCAGTTCTTC. Encoded protein: CASSPSLAGVYNEQFF. The chain couples TRBV5-1 to TRBJ2-1, with 7 positions matching TRBD2. The germline V gene has CDR1 SGHRS and CDR2 YFSETQ. J was trimmed by 4 bases and V by 4 bases; bases with no gene match: 11. The CDR3 covers 16 residues.

In its sample, this clonotype was seen a few times. This chain connects TRBV28 to TRBJ2-7; D not resolved. The V end was cut by 1 base, the J end by 0 bases, with 13 bases between. Germline CDR1 is MDHEN and CDR2 is SYDVKM. The CDR3 loop spans 16 amino acids. The CDR3 region has the DNA TGTGCCAGCAGTTTATCATGGGCAGCCAGCTCCTACGAGCAGTACTTC. Its translation is CASSLSWAASSYEQYF.

This clonotype is a singleton in its sample. Given the absence of the conserved phenylalanine or tryptophan at the CDR3 end, a read error is likely. The rearrangement joins TRBV12-3 or TRBV12-4 to TRBJ2-1; 9 bases agree with TRBD1. There are 16 residues in the CDR3. The V and J ends lost 5 bases and 0 bases, in that order; junction bases with no gene match: 5. CDR3 region: CASSHRGLSSYNEQFL. In DNA form, the CDR3 reads TGTGCCAGCAGTCACAGGGGGCTGAGCTCCTACAATGAGCAGTTCTTA.

This clonotype was counted only a few times. CDR3 bases: TGCAGTGCTAGATCTTCCGGGCCCGACAGCACAGATACGCAGTATTTT. Translated, it gives CSARSSGPDSTDTQYF. The V call is TRBV20-1, the J call TRBJ2-3; D is unresolved. This CDR3 is built from 16 residues. V lost 2 bases and J 0 bases, leaving 15 bases between the germline ends. Germline assignment: CDR1 DFQATT and CDR2 SNEGSKA (reference sequence).